A selection of T cell receptor beta chains follows, all from one sample in a study of response to subunit inactivated influenza vaccine. One entry per CDR3 protein, called by TCRdb with MiXCR from the RT-PCR reads. The table shows roughly 570,000 distinct CDR3 sequences, with around 15% occurring only once. Sequencing was performed on PBMCs from blood, taken about 11 days after vaccination. These receptors all come from a man aged 45-60 years who received an inactivated influenza vaccine. Both conserved end residues are part of each CDR3. A D gene is named only where the DNA matches it firmly. Not every row has a clone size; where given, it reads once, few, many or a size class.

D: .; V: TRBV7-8; size: few; J: TRBJ2-3; DNA: TGTGCCAGCAGCTTAGGTTACGGGACAGATACGCAGTATTTT; CDR3: CASSLGYGTDTQYF
D: .; V: TRBV5-1; size: .; J: TRBJ1-1; DNA: TGCGCCAGCAGCAGACAGTGGGATGGGATTAACACTGAAGCTTTCTTT; CDR3: CASSRQWDGINTEAFF
D: TRBD1; V: TRBV12-3/TRBV12-4; size: .; J: TRBJ1-1; DNA: TGTGCCAGCAGTCTCCGGACAGGGGGCTATAACACTGAAGCTTTCTTT; CDR3: CASSLRTGGYNTEAFF
D: TRBD1; V: TRBV2; size: .; J: TRBJ2-7; DNA: TGTGCCAGCAGTGAAGCCCCACAGGGGTTCAACGAGCAGTACTTC; CDR3: CASSEAPQGFNEQYF
D: .; V: TRBV4-3; size: few; J: TRBJ2-7; DNA: TGCGCCAGCAGCCAAGTAACTGGGGGATCCGAGCAGTACTTC; CDR3: CASSQVTGGSEQYF
D: TRBD1; V: TRBV5-5; size: .; J: TRBJ2-4; DNA: TGTGCCAGCAGCCGGACAGGGATGATAGCCAAAAACATTCAGTACTTC; CDR3: CASSRTGMIAKNIQYF
D: TRBD2; V: TRBV20-1; size: few; J: TRBJ2-1; DNA: TGCAGTGCTAGAGATCTGGGCGGGGGCTCCTACAATGAGCAGTTCTTC; CDR3: CSARDLGGGSYNEQFF
D: .; V: TRBV5-1; size: .; J: TRBJ1-1; DNA: TGCGCCAGCAGCCAAATGACAGGATCTGAAGCTTTCTTT; CDR3: CASSQMTGSEAFF
D: TRBD1; V: TRBV2; size: .; J: TRBJ1-5; DNA: TGTGCCAGCAGTGAATACCGAGGGTGGACAGGGGTGGGTCAGCCCCAGCATTTT; CDR3: CASSEYRGWTGVGQPQHF
D: .; V: TRBV6-2/TRBV6-3; size: .; J: TRBJ1-2; DNA: TGTGCCAGCAGTTACTCGGGGGGGCGCAACTATGGCTACACCTTC; CDR3: CASSYSGGRNYGYTF